This TCR beta chain was captured by sequencing in a study of Ad26.COV2.S vaccination and SARS-CoV-2 variants (dated by TCRdb to the early 2020s). Regarding the study in general: Donors in the vaccine arm were drawn from COV1001, a phase I-IIa trial of Ad26.COV2.S in healthy adults that was multicentre, randomized, double-blind and placebo-controlled. Investigators remained blinded to trial group allocation during experiments and outcome assessment. Ad26.COV2.S was given intramuscularly at 5x10^10 or 1x10^11 viral particles, as a single shot or as two shots 56 days apart. TCRbeta repertoire sequencing served as the tool for gauging how specific and how broad the SARS-CoV-2-reactive T cell receptors were following Ad26.COV2.S vaccination. A total of about 30 samples were included in the TCR-sequenced set, comprising roughly 19 Ad26.COV2.S vaccine recipients, 5 placebo recipients and 8 SARS-CoV-2 convalescent individuals. Participants in the trial were split at random into five groups of five each, receiving low-dose or high-dose Ad26.COV2.S once or twice, or else placebo on both occasions. The investigation overall reported the following: Non-spike TCR breadth was comparable between vaccine and placebo recipients, consistent with the vaccine containing only spike. The study lacked the statistical power to compare responses across vaccine doses or regimens. Substantial breadth of spike-specific CD8+ and CD4+ T cell responses was reported after vaccination. The authors noted that the TCR breadth and depth analyses may have underestimated total T cell responses. Higher spike-specific TCR breadth was observed in Ad26.COV2.S recipients than in placebo recipients (P = 0.0014).

About this clone itself: Its cognate antigen has yet to be identified. No much larger clonotype is one base removed from it; base qualities were not supplied.

The germline V end is reduced by 2 bases and the J end by 5 bases; junction bases left unmatched: 5. In the germline V gene (reference sequence), CDR1 corresponds to LNHDA and CDR2 to SQIVND. The CDR3 covers 15 residues, taking in both the cysteine and the phenylalanine. The read is trimmed to its CDR3 DNA, 45 bases read in frame from base 1. The meaning of the sample's treatment or condition label: over 15 received Ad26.COV2.S at low or high dose, single or two shots; 5 received placebo; per-sample allocation not given. For vaccine and placebo recipients, repertoires were sequenced using samples collected on day 63 after the first injection. Between 29 July and 7 August 2020, Cohort 1b enrolled some 25 adults aged 18-55 years at one site in Boston, USA. Ad26.COV2.S consisted of a replication-incompetent adenovirus type 26 vector by which a prefusion-stabilized SARS-CoV-2 spike protein from the original Wuhan strain was expressed.

The immunoSEQ Assay was the method used to sequence TCRbeta CDR3 regions. After extraction, genomic DNA underwent amplification by bias-controlled multiplex PCR, followed by high-throughput sequencing. In the paper's pipeline: To quantify the absolute abundance of every unique TCRbeta CDR3 region, sequences were collapsed and filtered. T cell fraction was estimated by normalizing TCRbeta template counts to usable DNA, which was measured by amplifying reference genes present in all nucleated cells. Repertoire TCRs were annotated as SARS-CoV-2-specific by exact matching of V gene, CDR3 amino acid sequence and J gene to a known reactive TCR set. The reference SARS-CoV-2 TCR set was obtained from MIRA and was filtered for enrichment in COVID-19-positive ImmuneCODE repertoires, whereby public or cross-reactive TCRs were removed. Based on the MIRA antigens, annotated TCRs were further analysed at the level of specific ORF or position within ORF. Breadth was defined as the number of annotated unique rearrangements divided by the total number of unique productive rearrangements, and depth was defined as the summed frequency of the annotated unique rearrangements. TCR breadth was compared between groups using two-sided Wilcoxon rank-sum tests. As stored in TCRdb, this immuneACCESS dataset retains in-frame rearrangements with V and J assigned. A fraction of the clones does not appear; measured against another copy, unresolved V genes explain less than half of the discrepancy, and the remainder lacks a known reason. The V and J calls and clone size come from that table; D and trimming were worked out from the DNA. In this sample the table shows 400,000 to 450,000 clones, 80% to 95% of which occur a single time. Clones ranked in the top ten supply approximately 12% of the sample.

The clonotype originates from a person between 18 and 59 years old who received the Ad26.COV2.S COVID-19 vaccine or a placebo. The sequence is built from TRBV19 and TRBJ1-1; 10 bases in the middle match TRBD1. Sequenced here: peripheral blood, sampled in a trial of Ad26.COV2.S vaccine versus placebo. The CDR3 in this case is CASSINGQGVTEAFF. The base sequence is TGTGCCAGTAGTATAAATGGACAGGGGGTGACTGAAGCTTTCTTT.